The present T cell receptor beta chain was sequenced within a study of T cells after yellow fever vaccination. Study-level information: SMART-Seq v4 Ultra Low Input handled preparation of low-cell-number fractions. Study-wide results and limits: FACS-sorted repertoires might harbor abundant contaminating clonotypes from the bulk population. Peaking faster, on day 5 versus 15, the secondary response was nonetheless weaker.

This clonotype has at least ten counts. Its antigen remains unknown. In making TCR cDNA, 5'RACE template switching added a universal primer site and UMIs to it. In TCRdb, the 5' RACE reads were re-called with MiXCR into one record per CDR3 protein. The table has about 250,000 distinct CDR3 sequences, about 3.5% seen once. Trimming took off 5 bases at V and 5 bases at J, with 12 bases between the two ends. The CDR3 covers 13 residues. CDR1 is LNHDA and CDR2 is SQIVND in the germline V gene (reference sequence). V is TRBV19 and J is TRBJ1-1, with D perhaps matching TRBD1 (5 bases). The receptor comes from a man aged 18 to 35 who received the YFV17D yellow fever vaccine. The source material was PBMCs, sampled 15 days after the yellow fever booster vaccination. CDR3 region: CASSPHGGTEAFF. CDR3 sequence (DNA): TGTGCCAGTAGTCCCCATGGGGGAACTGAAGCTTTCTTT. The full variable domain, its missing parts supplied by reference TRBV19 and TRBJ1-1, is DGGITQSPKYLFRKEGQNVTLSCEQNLNHDAMYWYRQDPGQGLRLIYYSQIVNDFQKGDIAEGYSVSREKKESFPLTVTSAQKNPTAFYLCASSPHGGTEAFFGQGTRLTVV.